A single sample gave rise to the 5 T cell receptor beta chains below, sequenced in a study of T cell responses to AZD1222 COVID-19 vaccine. The protocol was immunoSEQ multiplex PCR, while the TCRdb copy is restricted to in-frame clones and leaves out a portion. Of approximately 190,000 clones detected, roughly 92% appear once; the ten largest clones hold 1% to 1.5%. The sample here was peripheral blood, taken on day 0 of AZD1222 vaccination. These receptors came from an adult in good health.

The chain uses TRBV24-1 and TRBJ1-2; D uncertain. V gave up 4 bases and J gave up 7 bases, with 12 bases separating them. CDR3 length equals 13 residues. Germline values: CDR1 KGHDR, CDR2 SFDVKD. Here the CDR3 reads CATSDGVSGGYTF. In DNA, the CDR3 is TGTGCCACCAGTGACGGGGTGTCGGGTGGCTACACCTTC.

V is TRBV7-6 and J is TRBJ1-2; tentative D call: TRBD1 (6 bases). Germline loops: CDR1 SGHVS, CDR2 FNYEAQ. V dropped 4 bases and J dropped 8 bases, with 14 bases sitting between them. The CDR3 is 13 residues long. CDR3 bases: TGTGCCAGCAGCTCTATGTCAGGGGAAGGCTACACCTTC. It specifies CASSSMSGEGYTF.

This clone was observed a single time. The chain uses TRBV7-2 and TRBJ1-6; 7 nucleotides match TRBD1. Looked up from germline, CDR1 is SGHTA and CDR2 is FQGNSA. V was pared by 1 base and J by 9 bases, with 6 bases of the junction left unmatched. CDR3 length: 15 residues. The CDR3 loop is CASSLDQGVGSPLHF. CDR3 nucleotides: TGTGCCAGCAGCTTAGATCAGGGGGTGGGTTCACCCCTCCACTTT.

The chain links TRBV11-2 to TRBJ2-1, with 10 bases fitting TRBD2. The CDR3 is made up of 18 amino acids. V shed 1 base and J 1 base; nucleotides not matched to a gene: 7. The germline V gene has CDR1 SGHAT and CDR2 FQNNGV. CDR3 nucleotide sequence: TGTGCCAGCAGCTTAGGGCTAGCGGGGGAATGGTCCTACAATGAGCAGTTCTTC. This codes for CASSLGLAGEWSYNEQFF.

The chain recombines TRBV5-4 with TRBJ1-6; D unresolved. The CDR3 runs 16 residues. Per germline, CDR1 SGHNT and CDR2 YYREEE (reference sequence). Trimming removed 2 bases from V and 9 bases from J, with 18 bases in between. CDR3 DNA: TGTGCCAGCAGCTTTTCAGTTGGCGGAGGTAGTTCACCCCTCCACTTT. Translated, it gives CASSFSVGGGSSPLHF.